A single TCR beta chain is shown here with its context. As yet, its antigen is unknown. The data belong to a study of blood T cells in healthy people across ages. Study-wide points: Donor CMV status was unknown, possibly confounding expanded clonotype changes.

About 10 milliliters of peripheral blood were drawn from each donor into EDTA-treated tubes. At least 6 micrograms of total RNA were extracted per sample. The V gene's germline CDR1 is DFQATT and CDR2 SNEGSKA (reference sequence). CDR3 length: 13 residues. Trimming removed 8 bases from V and 5 bases from J; junction bases left unmatched: 10. A second PCR of about 7 to 11 cycles used a sample-barcoded 5' primer and a J-beta primer mix. Any given sample supplied a minimum of 2.5 million CDR3-containing paired-end reads. One entry per CDR3 protein results from TCRdb running MiXCR on the 5' RACE reads. Of around 800,000 distinct CDR3 sequences in the sample, 62% were seen once.

The clonotype originates from a man aged 25-45 years in good health. The source material was blood. The chain recombines TRBV20-1 with TRBJ2-5; 8 bases match TRBD2. CDR3 DNA sequence: TGCAGTTCAAGCGGGGGAGGGGGGGAGACCCAGTACTTC. It specifies CSSSGGGGETQYF.